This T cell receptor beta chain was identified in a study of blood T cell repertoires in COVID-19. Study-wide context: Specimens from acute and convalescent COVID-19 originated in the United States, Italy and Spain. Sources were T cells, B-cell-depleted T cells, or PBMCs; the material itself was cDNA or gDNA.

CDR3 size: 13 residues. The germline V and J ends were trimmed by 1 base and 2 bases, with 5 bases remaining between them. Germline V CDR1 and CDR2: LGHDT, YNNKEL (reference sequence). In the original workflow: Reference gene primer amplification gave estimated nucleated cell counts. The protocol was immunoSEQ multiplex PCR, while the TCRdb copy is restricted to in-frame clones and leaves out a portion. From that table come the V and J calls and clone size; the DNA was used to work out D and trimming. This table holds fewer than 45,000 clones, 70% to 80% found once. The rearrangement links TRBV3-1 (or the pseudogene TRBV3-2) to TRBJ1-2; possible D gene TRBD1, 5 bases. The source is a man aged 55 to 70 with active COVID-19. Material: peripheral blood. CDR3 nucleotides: TGTGCCAGCAGCCAAGCAGGGAACTATGGCTACACCTTC. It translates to CASSQAGNYGYTF.